These T cell receptor beta chains were read from a single sample in a study of blood T cells in healthy people across ages. TCRdb reprocessed the 5' RACE reads with MiXCR, giving one entry per CDR3 protein. The sample comprises approximately 850,000 distinct CDR3 sequences, 40% to 50% of which are singletons, and roughly 18% rests with the top ten. The specimen was blood. Receptors were obtained from a man between 60 and 75 years old in good health. Each CDR3 is given with its conserved first and last residue. D genes are given only for firm matches. The size entry is marked missing in some rows and otherwise reads once, few, many or a size class.

NA TRBJ2-7 TRBV5-5 NA CASSLFGLMEEQYF TGTGCCAGCAGCTTGTTTGGGCTGATGGAAGAGCAGTACTTC
NA TRBJ2-3 TRBV7-2 NA CASSLRQTGSTDTQYF TGTGCCAGCAGCCTCCGTCAGACAGGAAGCACAGATACGCAGTATTTT
few TRBJ2-7 TRBV29-1 NA CSVVWGAYEQYF TGCAGCGTTGTCTGGGGGGCCTACGAGCAGTACTTC
NA TRBJ2-1 TRBV20-1 TRBD2 CSAFTSGVYNKQFF TGCAGTGCTTTTACTAGCGGGGTCTACAATAAGCAGTTCTTC
NA TRBJ1-1 TRBV25-1 TRBD1 CANSGTGRFTEAFF TGTGCCAACAGTGGGACAGGGCGATTCACTGAAGCTTTCTTT
NA TRBJ1-2 TRBV29-1 NA CSVTDRTNYGYTF TGCAGCGTAACGGATCGGACTAACTATGGCTACACCTTC
NA TRBJ1-1 TRBV10-3 TRBD1 CAISGRQGEFTEAFF TGTGCCATCAGTGGGCGACAGGGCGAGTTCACTGAAGCTTTCTTT
many TRBJ1-1 TRBV4-3 NA CASSQDKKGRTEAFF TGCGCCAGCAGCCAAGATAAGAAGGGGAGGACTGAAGCTTTCTTT
NA TRBJ2-3 TRBV5-6 TRBD2 CASRKLSGSTQYF TGTGCCAGCAGGAAACTCAGCGGGAGTACGCAGTATTTT
NA TRBJ2-7 TRBV15 NA CATSNNYEQYF TGTGCCACCAGCAACAACTACGAGCAGTACTTC
NA TRBJ2-6 TRBV20-1 NA CSASETNGANVLTF TGCAGTGCTAGTGAAACCAATGGGGCCAACGTCCTGACTTTC
few TRBJ2-1 TRBV12-3/TRBV12-4 TRBD2 CASSLALKRGSYNEQFF TGTGCCAGCAGTTTAGCGTTAAAGCGGGGCTCCTACAATGAGCAGTTCTTC
NA TRBJ1-4 TRBV20-1 NA CSASGPFTSSTNEKLFF TGCAGTGCTAGTGGGCCCTTCACCTCCTCCACTAATGAAAAACTGTTTTTT
NA TRBJ2-5 TRBV3-1 TRBD2 CASSQPLLAGGGEQYF TGTGCCAGCAGCCAACCTTTGCTAGCGGGAGGCGGTGAGCAGTACTTC
NA TRBJ2-5 TRBV7-9 NA CASSFEVEETQYF TGTGCCAGCAGCTTTGAGGTTGAAGAGACCCAGTACTTC
many TRBJ2-3 TRBV4-3 NA CASSQFSGDTQYF TGCGCCAGCAGCCAATTTTCGGGGGATACGCAGTATTTT
few TRBJ2-1 TRBV27 NA CASRASPLGGESYNEQFF TGTGCCAGCAGGGCTAGTCCCTTAGGGGGAGAGTCCTACAATGAGCAGTTCTTC
NA TRBJ2-5 TRBV2 TRBD2 CASNQRGSETQYF TGTGCCAGCAATCAGCGGGGGTCGGAGACCCAGTACTTC
NA TRBJ2-7 TRBV21-1 NA CASSISREDSYEQYF TGTGCCAGCAGCATATCTAGAGAGGACTCCTACGAGCAGTACTTC
NA TRBJ1-2 TRBV5-1 NA CASSLGGRAGSPGYTF TGCGCCAGCAGCTTGGGTGGTAGGGCGGGAAGTCCTGGCTACACCTTC
NA TRBJ2-3 TRBV28 NA CASSPPGWDTQYF TGTGCCAGCAGTCCCCCGGGTTGGGATACGCAGTATTTT
NA TRBJ2-1 TRBV28 NA CASSLPGRGREQFF TGTGCCAGCAGTTTGCCCGGACGGGGAAGGGAGCAGTTCTTC
NA TRBJ2-7 TRBV6-5 NA CASSSPGVSYEQYF TGTGCCAGCAGCTCCCCGGGGGTCTCCTACGAGCAGTACTTC
NA TRBJ1-5 TRBV2 NA CASSPTLGVNQPQHF TGTGCCAGCAGTCCGACATTGGGGGTCAATCAGCCCCAGCATTTT
NA TRBJ2-7 TRBV6-2/TRBV6-3 TRBD1 CASRDRSSYEQYF TGTGCCAGTAGGGACAGGAGCTCCTACGAGCAGTACTTC
NA TRBJ2-1 TRBV28 TRBD1 CASQTGVFDEQFF TGTGCCAGCCAGACAGGGGTTTTCGATGAGCAGTTCTTC
NA TRBJ2-1 TRBV2 NA CASLVGTEQFF TGTGCCTCCTTAGTCGGGACCGAGCAGTTCTTC
once TRBJ1-2 TRBV7-2 NA CASSLEGLLNYGYTF TGTGCCAGCAGCTTAGAGGGATTACTGAACTATGGCTACACCTTC
few TRBJ2-7 TRBV4-1 NA CASSSTDYSEQYF TGCGCCAGCAGCTCGACGGACTACTCTGAGCAGTACTTC
few TRBJ2-1 TRBV5-8 NA CASSFTGTNSYNEQFF TGTGCCAGCAGCTTCACAGGGACGAACTCCTACAATGAGCAGTTCTTC
NA TRBJ2-7 TRBV7-9 NA CASTIQASYYEQYF TGTGCCAGCACCATCCAGGCTAGTTACTACGAGCAGTACTTC
many TRBJ2-3 TRBV12-3/TRBV12-4 NA CASSATDTQYF TGTGCCAGCAGCGCCACAGATACGCAGTATTTT
NA TRBJ1-6 TRBV3-1 NA CASSQRGTDNSPLHF TGTGCCAGCAGCCAAAGGGGGACTGACAATTCACCCCTCCACTTT
once TRBJ1-4 TRBV30 TRBD1 CAWSGMTGVREKLFF TGTGCCTGGAGTGGGATGACAGGGGTACGAGAAAAACTGTTTTTT
NA TRBJ1-2 TRBV20-1 NA CSAREVTGCYGYTF TGCAGTGCTAGAGAAGTAACAGGGTGCTATGGCTACACCTTC
NA TRBJ1-2 TRBV30 NA CAWSEAAGYGYTF TGTGCCTGGAGTGAGGCCGCGGGCTATGGCTACACCTTC
NA TRBJ2-5 TRBV7-9 NA CASSLGTGNLGQETQYF TGTGCCAGCAGCTTAGGTACAGGGAATTTGGGCCAAGAGACCCAGTACTTC
NA TRBJ1-6 TRBV13 NA CASSFGAKGNSPLHF TGTGCCAGCAGCTTTGGGGCAAAAGGAAATTCACCCCTCCACTTT
few TRBJ1-2 TRBV27 NA CASRPGVGYGYTF TGTGCCAGCAGGCCCGGGGTAGGGTATGGCTACACCTTC
NA TRBJ2-5 TRBV6-6 TRBD1 CASSPSGTGVVEQYF TGTGCCAGCAGTCCTTCCGGGACAGGGGTCGTTGAGCAGTACTTC
NA TRBJ2-1 TRBV7-2 NA CASSLGLPDEQFF TGTGCCAGCAGCTTAGGGCTTCCGGATGAGCAGTTCTTC
NA TRBJ1-1 TRBV10-3 NA CAISEQPNTEAFF TGTGCCATCAGTGAGCAACCGAACACTGAAGCTTTCTTT
once TRBJ2-7 TRBV15 NA CTTSATKGTEQYF TGTACCACCAGCGCCACAAAAGGGACCGAGCAGTACTTC
many TRBJ2-1 TRBV25-1 NA CASSEQGLYNEQFF TGTGCCAGCAGTGAGCAGGGGTTGTACAATGAGCAGTTCTTC
NA TRBJ2-1 TRBV20-1 NA CSAKDVRGSYNEQFF TGCAGTGCTAAGGATGTGCGTGGCTCCTACAATGAGCAGTTCTTC
NA TRBJ2-6 TRBV2 NA CASSRVDSGANVLTF TGTGCCAGCAGCCGAGTTGACTCTGGGGCCAACGTCCTGACTTTC
NA TRBJ2-7 TRBV3-1 NA CASSQSAGLYEQYF TGTGCCAGCAGCCAGTCGGCAGGACTTTACGAGCAGTACTTC
once TRBJ2-7 TRBV20-1 TRBD1 CSAPGTGDYEQYF TGCAGTGCCCCCGGGACAGGGGACTACGAGCAGTACTTC
NA TRBJ1-1 TRBV3-1 NA CASRFLSGNTEAFF TGTGCCAGCAGATTTCTTTCGGGGAACACTGAAGCTTTCTTT
once TRBJ1-1 TRBV6-5 NA CASRWGRRGQNTEAFF TGTGCCAGCAGATGGGGGCGGAGGGGACAGAACACTGAAGCTTTCTTT
few TRBJ2-7 TRBV5-1 NA CASSWLYGTPPYEQYF TGCGCCAGCAGCTGGCTCTATGGGACGCCTCCCTACGAGCAGTACTTC
NA TRBJ2-7 TRBV7-3 TRBD2 CASSLSCRASGGPSSYEQYF TGTGCCAGCAGCTTAAGTTGCCGGGCGAGCGGGGGGCCGAGTTCCTACGAGCAGTACTTC
many TRBJ1-2 TRBV4-1 NA CASSQDLTIGPRWYGYTF TGCGCCAGCAGCCAAGATCTGACGATTGGCCCAAGGTGGTATGGCTACACCTTC
NA TRBJ1-4 TRBV12-3/TRBV12-4 NA CASSLGATEKLFF TGTGCCAGCAGTTTGGGGGCTACGGAAAAACTGTTTTTT
NA TRBJ1-6 TRBV5-1 NA CASSAASSGSYNSPLHF TGCGCCAGCAGCGCCGCTTCCTCGGGCTCCTATAATTCACCCCTCCACTTT
NA TRBJ2-5 TRBV13 NA CASSLGRGTQETQYF TGTGCCAGCAGCTTAGGCCGGGGGACCCAAGAGACCCAGTACTTC
few TRBJ1-2 TRBV5-6 NA CASSSSGVGGYTF TGTGCCAGCAGCTCCTCAGGGGTAGGCGGCTACACCTTC
once TRBJ1-4 TRBV3-1 NA CASSHSVTTNEKLFF TGTGCCAGCAGCCATTCAGTTACAACTAATGAAAAACTGTTTTTT
NA TRBJ1-1 TRBV6-5 NA CASRRHDRSEAFF TGTGCCAGCAGACGACATGACAGAAGCGAAGCTTTCTTT
few TRBJ1-2 TRBV14 NA CASSQDRAGRGYTF TGTGCCAGCAGCCAAGATCGGGCAGGGAGAGGCTACACCTTC